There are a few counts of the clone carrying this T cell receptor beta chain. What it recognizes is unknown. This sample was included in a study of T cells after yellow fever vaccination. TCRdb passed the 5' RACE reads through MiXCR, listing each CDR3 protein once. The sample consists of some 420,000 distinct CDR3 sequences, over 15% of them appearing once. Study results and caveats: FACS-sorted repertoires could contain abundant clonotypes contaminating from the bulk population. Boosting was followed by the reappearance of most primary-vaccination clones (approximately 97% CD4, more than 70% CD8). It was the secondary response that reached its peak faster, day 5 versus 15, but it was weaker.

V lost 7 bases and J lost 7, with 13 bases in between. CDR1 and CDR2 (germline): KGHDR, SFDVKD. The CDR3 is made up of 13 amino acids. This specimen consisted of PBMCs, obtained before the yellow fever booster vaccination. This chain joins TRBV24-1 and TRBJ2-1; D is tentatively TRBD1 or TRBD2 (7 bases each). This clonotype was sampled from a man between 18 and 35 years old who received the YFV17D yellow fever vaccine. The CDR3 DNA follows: TGTGCCACCAGGGGGGAGGGGGCTAATGAGCAGTTCTTC. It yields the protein CATRGEGANEQFF.